Presented here are 21 T cell receptor beta chains from one specimen sequenced in a study of OX40 agonist ivuxolimab in advanced cancers. Profiling relied on immunoSEQ multiplex PCR, and the TCRdb table lists in-frame clones only, not all of them. The repertoire holds 40,000 or so clones, 75% to 90% seen once, with approximately 5.1% in the top ten. The sample consisted of CD4+ or CD8+ T cells sorted from blood, taken in a trial of the OX40 agonist ivuxolimab. The receptor set was obtained from an adult with an advanced solid tumor such as melanoma, head and neck, liver or kidney cancer.

The chain links TRBV11-2 to TRBJ1-1, with 9 bases lining up with TRBD1. V shed 5 bases, J shed 4 bases, and the junction held 8 bases outside the gene matches. The CDR3 has 15 amino acids. The germline V gene encodes CDR1 SGHAT and CDR2 FQNNGV. The DNA of the CDR3 is TGTGCCAGCAGCCCCGCCTGGGGACAGGGCACTGAAGCTTTCTTT. This codes for CASSPAWGQGTEAFF.

Concerning this clone itself: A junction end diverges from the germline sequence, so it may reflect a read error. The chain couples TRBV7-7 to TRBJ2-3, with TRBD2 matching 9 bases. CDR3 length equals 15 residues. CDR1 is SSHAT, CDR2 FNYEAQ, per germline (reference sequence). CDR3 loop: CASSPGTSSTDTQYF. DNA for the CDR3: TGTGCTAGCAGTCCGGGGACTAGCTCGACAGATACGCAGTATTTT.

This clone was found a few times. V is TRBV4-1 and J is TRBJ2-1; 8 bases fit TRBD1. V lost 6 bases and J lost 8; bases outside the gene matches: 12. Germline V gene sequence: CDR1 MGHRA, CDR2 YSYEKL. The CDR3 spans 15 residues. CDR3: CASRGSRTGPDEQFF. CDR3 coding DNA: TGCGCCAGCAGGGGATCGCGGACAGGGCCGGATGAGCAGTTCTTC.

This chain links TRBV9 with TRBJ1-1; TRBD1 is a possible D gene (6 bases). Between the trimmed V and J ends, which lost 4 bases and 1 base, there was a span of 8 bases. CDR1 is SGDLS and CDR2 is YYNGEE in the germline V gene. This CDR3 spans 13 amino acids. The chain's CDR3 is CASSLDRNTEAFF. The DNA of the CDR3 is TGTGCCAGCAGCTTGGACAGGAACACTGAAGCTTTCTTT.

This sequence joins TRBV5-4 and TRBJ2-5; either TRBD1 or TRBD2 may fit D (5 bases each). Trimming shortened V by 0 bases and J by 3 bases, and 21 bases separated the two germline ends. The length of the CDR3 is 18 residues. Germline CDR1 and CDR2: SGHNT and YYREEE (reference sequence). DNA of the CDR3: TGTGCCAGCAGCTTGGGTTTAGTCCGGGTTAGGGGAGAAGAGACCCAGTACTTC. It encodes CASSLGLVRVRGEETQYF.

This chain joins TRBV19 and TRBJ1-4, with 7 nucleotides matching TRBD1. Looked up from germline, CDR1 is LNHDA and CDR2 is SQIVND (reference sequence). V dropped 5 bases and J dropped 3; count of bases not matched to a gene: 9. The CDR3 consists of 16 residues. CDR3 sequence: CASSQYGQASNEKLFF. Here the CDR3 DNA reads TGTGCCAGTAGTCAATACGGACAGGCCTCTAATGAAAAACTGTTTTTT.

The J gene is TRBJ2-3, the V gene TRBV4-1; D is ambiguous. There are 14 residues in the CDR3. CDR1 is MGHRA and CDR2 is YSYEKL in the germline V gene. Trimming removed 3 bases from V and 7 bases from J, with 14 bases in between. CDR3 nucleotides: TGCGCCAGCAGCCAGGATCCCTTATTATATACGCAGTATTTT. Its protein product is CASSQDPLLYTQYF.

The chain links TRBV18 to TRBJ2-2; 7 nucleotides agree with TRBD1. V was clipped by 4 bases and J by 7 bases; unmatched bases: 3. The CDR3 is 13 residues long. CDR1 is KGHSH, CDR2 LQKENI, per germline. CDR3 in amino acids: CASSRTGDGELFF. The CDR3 nucleotides read TGTGCCAGCTCACGCACAGGGGACGGGGAGCTGTTTTTT.

V usage is TRBV7-8 and J usage is TRBJ2-6; D gene uncertain. The CDR3 runs to 16 residues. Trimming took off 5 bases at V and 0 bases at J, with 11 bases between the two ends. Looked up from germline, CDR1 is SGHVS and CDR2 is FQNEAQ. As DNA, the CDR3 is TGTGCCAGCAGCCGGACGATTAGCTCTGGGGCCAACGTCCTGACTTTC. This gives the protein CASSRTISSGANVLTF.

J is TRBJ2-1 and V is TRBV29-1; the D gene is possibly TRBD2 (5 bases). The germline V gene has CDR1 SQVTM and CDR2 ANQGSEA. This CDR3 contains 11 residues. Trimming stripped 3 bases from V and 7 bases from J, with 7 bases between. The CDR3 reads CSVDRGNEQFF. The CDR3 nucleotides are TGCAGCGTTGACCGGGGAAATGAGCAGTTCTTC.

The V and J genes are TRBV9 and TRBJ2-3, with 9 nucleotides matching TRBD2. The CDR3 is 14 amino acids. The germline V gene has CDR1 SGDLS and CDR2 YYNGEE. The trim removed 5 bases at V and 3 bases at J, leaving 4 bases unmatched. The CDR3 coding sequence is TGTGCCAGCAGTATTAGCGGGAGAACAGATACGCAGTATTTT. Residues: CASSISGRTDTQYF.

The chain carries TRBV6-5 and TRBJ2-7; tentative D call: TRBD2 (6 bases). This CDR3 region has 16 residues. Trimming shortened V by 0 bases and J by 2 bases, and 14 bases separated the two germline ends. The V gene's germline CDR1 is MNHEY and CDR2 SVGAGI. As DNA, the CDR3 is TGTGCCAGCAGTTACTCCGGCGGGGAAGGGACCTACGAGCAGTACTTC. Translated: CASSYSGGEGTYEQYF.

J is TRBJ2-2 and V is TRBV7-3, with D perhaps matching TRBD2 (6 bases). The germline gives CDR1 SGHTA, CDR2 FQGTGA. The V and J ends lost 3 bases and 4 bases respectively, with 18 bases between them. The CDR3 covers 17 residues. CDR3 in DNA: TGTGCCAGCAGCTTGACCAGGGCGGGAACCCCCACCGGGGAGCTGTTTTTT. Protein sequence: CASSLTRAGTPTGELFF.

The V and J genes are TRBV30 and TRBJ1-4; the match to TRBD1 covers 8 bases. The V gene's germline CDR1 is GTSNPN and CDR2 SVGIG (reference sequence). Germline trimming cut 3 bases from V and 7 bases from J; bases unmatched to any gene: 13. The length of the CDR3 is 16 residues. CDR3 amino acids: CAWSKLQGAVIEKLFF. DNA of the CDR3: TGTGCCTGGAGCAAACTCCAGGGGGCTGTTATTGAAAAACTGTTTTTT.

This clone was observed once. In nucleotides, the CDR3 is TGTGCCAGCTCACCGTGGGAGTTAGACACCGGGGAGCTGTTTTTT. Translated, it gives CASSPWELDTGELFF. The rearrangement joins TRBV18 to TRBJ2-2; D perhaps matches TRBD2 (5 bases). The CDR3 contains 15 residues. V lost 3 bases and J lost 3, with 11 bases in between. Per germline, CDR1 KGHSH and CDR2 LQKENI.

This clone was found once. This sequence joins TRBV5-6 and TRBJ2-4; tentatively, D is TRBD2 (5 bases). Trimming shortened V by 2 bases and J by 3 bases, and 12 bases separated the two germline ends. From germline, CDR1 is SGHDT and CDR2 YYEEEE. The CDR3 consists of 15 residues. CDR3 sequence: CASSFVGSSKNIQYF. As DNA, the CDR3 is TGTGCCAGCAGCTTTGTTGGGAGCAGCAAAAACATTCAGTACTTC.

The sample holds one count of this clone. The CDR3 protein is CASSVGHRDKKSDTQYF. CDR3 coding DNA: TGCGCCAGCAGCGTGGGCCACCGGGACAAGAAATCAGATACGCAGTATTTT. The chain has TRBV5-1 and TRBJ2-3, with D possibly being TRBD1 (6 bases). Germline lookup yields CDR1 SGHRS and CDR2 YFSETQ. This CDR3 contains 17 residues. V gave up 4 bases and J gave up 4 bases, with 22 bases separating them. The complete variable domain, with remaining parts taken from reference TRBV5-1 and TRBJ2-3, reads KAGVTQTPRYLIKTRGQQVTLSCSPISGHRSVSWYQQTPGQGLQFLFEYFSETQRNKGNFPGRFSGRQFSNSRSEMNVSTLELGDSALYLCASSVGHRDKKSDTQYFGPGTRLTVL.

Concerning this clone itself: The same CDR3 can be traced to other DNA sequences in this sample. V is TRBV5-1 and J is TRBJ2-3; possibly TRBD1 or TRBD2 for D (5 bases each). CDR1 and CDR2 from the germline V gene are SGHRS and YFSETQ. The CDR3 loop spans 14 amino acids. V lost 7 bases to trimming and J lost 0 bases, with 12 bases between them. CDR3: CASVRGGSTDTQYF. CDR3 DNA sequence: TGCGCCAGCGTTCGGGGCGGTAGCACAGATACGCAGTATTTT.

A few counts support this clone. V and J are TRBV5-1 and TRBJ1-2, with D possibly matching TRBD1 (5 bases). Germline values: CDR1 SGHRS, CDR2 YFSETQ. Trimming left V 0 bases short and J 3 bases short, with 12 bases between. This CDR3 comprises 15 residues. In DNA, the CDR3 is TGCGCCAGCAGCTTGGATCCAGGGCAGGACTATGGCTACACCTTC. Translating it yields CASSLDPGQDYGYTF.

The rearrangement uses TRBV7-9 and TRBJ2-3; D perhaps matches TRBD1 (5 bases). The germline V and J ends were trimmed by 4 bases and 0 bases, with 11 bases remaining between them. Germline values: CDR1 SEHNR, CDR2 FQNEAQ (reference sequence). The CDR3 runs 15 residues. For the CDR3, the DNA is TGTGCCAGCAGCTCCCAGGGCCGAAGCACAGATACGCAGTATTTT. This sequence encodes CASSSQGRSTDTQYF.

This clone was recorded once. The J gene is TRBJ2-7, the V gene TRBV7-2; 11 bases match TRBD2. Germline trimming cut 8 bases from V and 5 bases from J; bases unmatched to any gene: 8. The CDR3 totals 14 residues. Germline V gene sequence: CDR1 SGHTA, CDR2 FQGNSA. Here the CDR3 reads CASRRLAGIDEQYF. The CDR3 DNA reads TGTGCCAGCCGAAGACTAGCGGGAATCGACGAGCAGTACTTC.